This passage covers 32 T cell receptor beta chains from one sample sequenced in a study of CD8 T cells in ankylosing spondylitis (dated by TCRdb to 2016 to 2017). Preparation of the library involved 5' RACE. The instrument given in TCRdb is Illumina HiSeq 2500. TCRdb took the public reads, trimmed them with fastp at Q25, ran MiXCR for clone calling and kept in-frame beta chains. Every CDR3 protein is listed once, alongside the most common genes and DNA of its rows. Recorded for this sample are under 250,000 distinct CDR3 sequences; roughly 32% of them occurred a single time. The ten largest make up around 4% of the sample. The material sequenced was blood, either unsorted or a sorted T cell fraction (not recorded which). The receptors stem from a male donor with ankylosing spondylitis or in good health (not recorded which).

This chain connects TRBV7-9 to TRBJ1-2, with 8 bases that match TRBD1. The CDR3 length is 17 residues. V lost 0 bases and J lost 4; bases outside the gene matches: 10. The germline gives CDR1 SEHNR, CDR2 FQNEAQ (reference sequence). DNA for the CDR3: TGTGCCAGCAGCTTAGCTATCGCGCCTACAGGGGGCTATGGCTACACCTTC. This translates into CASSLAIAPTGGYGYTF.

V and J are TRBV27 and TRBJ1-5; 8 bases line up with TRBD1. V lost 1 base and J lost 0; bases outside the gene matches: 8. Germline V gene lookup returns CDR1 MNHEY and CDR2 SMNVEV (reference sequence). The CDR3 loop spans 18 amino acids. The CDR3 region is CASSLLGTGVYSNQPQHF. CDR3 in DNA: TGTGCCAGCAGTTTATTAGGGACAGGAGTCTATAGCAATCAGCCCCAGCATTTT.

J is TRBJ2-7 and V is TRBV5-1; 8 bases line up with TRBD1. The CDR3 sequence is 15 residues long. Germline V gene lookup returns CDR1 SGHRS and CDR2 YFSETQ. V lost 4 bases, J lost 1 base, and 7 bases stayed unmatched. In nucleotides, the CDR3 is TGCGCCAGCAGCACAACCGGGACAGGATCCTACGAGCAGTACTTC. It codes for CASSTTGTGSYEQYF. Full variable domain (rest looked up from reference TRBV5-1 and TRBJ2-7): KAGVTQTPRYLIKTRGQQVTLSCSPISGHRSVSWYQQTPGQGLQFLFEYFSETQRNKGNFPGRFSGRQFSNSRSEMNVSTLELGDSALYLCASSTTGTGSYEQYFGPGTRLTVT.

There are a few counts of this clonotype. The chain is built from TRBV20-1 and TRBJ1-5; unclear D gene. Germline loops: CDR1 DFQATT, CDR2 SNEGSKA (reference sequence). The CDR3 length is 13 residues. V was pared by 3 bases and J by 3 bases, with 9 bases between. The CDR3 DNA is TGCAGTGCTAGTGGTGTTGTCAATCAGCCCCAGCATTTT. It encodes CSASGVVNQPQHF.

This chain links TRBV5-1 with TRBJ2-2; a weak D match, TRBD1 (5 bases). Germline CDR1 and CDR2: SGHRS and YFSETQ. This CDR3 spans 14 amino acids. V shed 5 bases and J shed 1 base, with 9 bases lying between them. The CDR3 here is CASRQVVNTGELFF. CDR3 bases: TGCGCCAGCAGACAGGTCGTGAACACCGGGGAGCTGTTTTTT.

This clonotype was detected only a few times. This chain links TRBV20-1 with TRBJ2-3; TRBD1 is a possible D gene (8 bases). Germline V gene lookup returns CDR1 DFQATT and CDR2 SNEGSKA (reference sequence). The CDR3 has 15 residues. V was trimmed by 5 bases and J by 1 base, leaving 16 bases between them. As DNA, the CDR3 is TGCAGTGCTCTGGGAGCGGGACAGGGCACAGATACGCAGTATTTT. Translation: CSALGAGQGTDTQYF.

The chain combines TRBV12-3 or TRBV12-4 with TRBJ2-1; the match to TRBD1 covers 9 bases. Germline trimming cut 5 bases from V and 6 bases from J; bases unmatched to any gene: 5. CDR3 length: 14 residues. CDR3 nucleotides: TGTGCCAGCAGTCCACAGGGGGCGCGCAATGAGCAGTTCTTC. Protein sequence: CASSPQGARNEQFF.

In this sample, this clonotype turned up a few times. The V call is TRBV6-4, the J call TRBJ2-3; D gene ambiguous. Looked up from germline, CDR1 is MRHNA and CDR2 is SNTAGT. This CDR3 has 14 amino acids. The V end was cut by 0 bases, the J end by 6 bases, with 10 bases between. This CDR3 is CASSDSDRPDTQYF. In DNA, the CDR3 is TGTGCCAGCAGTGACTCTGACCGCCCCGATACGCAGTATTTT.

This clonotype was detected only a few times. This chain joins TRBV5-1 and TRBJ2-3, with 11 positions matching TRBD1. The germline V gene has CDR1 SGHRS and CDR2 YFSETQ. With 4 bases clipped from V and 6 bases from J, the junction kept 4 bases outside the gene matches. The CDR3 runs 14 residues. This CDR3 reads CASSGQGAPDTQYF. In nucleotides, the CDR3 is TGCGCCAGCAGCGGACAGGGGGCGCCGGATACGCAGTATTTT.

The CDR3 region is CASSTDRVGSPLHF. CDR3 sequence (DNA): TGTGCCAGCAGTACCGACAGGGTGGGTTCACCCCTCCACTTT. This chain connects TRBV12-3 or TRBV12-4 to TRBJ1-6, with 7 bases lining up with TRBD1. Losses at the gene ends were 5 bases for V and 9 bases for J; bases not matched to a gene: 7. The CDR3 loop spans 14 amino acids.

This chain uses TRBV5-6 with TRBJ2-5; 8 bases match TRBD1. V dropped 3 bases and J dropped 2; count of bases not matched to a gene: 9. Germline CDR1 SGHDT, CDR2 YYEEEE. The CDR3 totals 16 residues. In nucleotides, the CDR3 is TGTGCCAGCAGCTCCCTGCGGACAGGGATGCAAGAGACCCAGTACTTC. Translation gives CASSSLRTGMQETQYF. The full variable domain, with the rest looked up from reference TRBV5-6 and TRBJ2-5, is DAGVTQSPTHLIKTRGQQVTLRCSPKSGHDTVSWYQQALGQGPQFIFQYYEEEERQRGNFPDRFSGHQFPNYSSELNVNALLLGDSALYLCASSSLRTGMQETQYFGPGTRLLVL.

This clonotype was seen a few times. DNA of the CDR3: TGCAGTGCTAGAGGACCGCCCAATCAGCCCCAGCATTTT. Its protein is CSARGPPNQPQHF. The chain recombines TRBV20-1 with TRBJ1-5; unclear D gene. Between the trimmed V and J ends, which lost 1 base and 3 bases, there was a span of 7 bases. The CDR3 covers 13 residues. Germline lookup yields CDR1 DFQATT and CDR2 SNEGSKA (reference sequence).

This clonotype was detected only a few times. The V gene is TRBV10-3, the J gene TRBJ1-2; D is perhaps TRBD1 (6 bases). The CDR3 has 13 amino acids. V was trimmed by 0 bases and J by 4 bases, leaving 6 bases between them. CDR1 and CDR2 from the germline V gene are ENHRY and SYGVKD. CDR3 nucleotide sequence: TGTGCCATCAGTGAGTCGACAGGCTATGGCTACACCTTC. This encodes CAISESTGYGYTF.

J is TRBJ2-5 and V is TRBV2, with 13 bases aligning to TRBD2. The CDR3 extends over 15 amino acids. CDR1 SNHLY and CDR2 FYNNEI come from the germline V gene. The junction had 6 bases not matched to a gene; V was cut back by 6 bases and J by 5 bases. CDR3 nucleotides: TGTGCCAGCAGGACGGGACTAGCGGGGTACGAGACCCAGTACTTC. It specifies CASRTGLAGYETQYF.

The rearrangement joins TRBV12-3 or TRBV12-4 to TRBJ2-1, with TRBD2 matching 9 bases. This CDR3 spans 15 amino acids. With 0 bases clipped from V and 7 bases from J, the junction kept 4 bases outside the gene matches. The CDR3 sequence is CASSLAETSGNEQFF. The CDR3 region has the DNA TGTGCCAGCAGTTTAGCTGAGACTAGCGGTAATGAGCAGTTCTTC.

This chain links TRBV6-4 with TRBJ2-1; D unresolved. V dropped 1 base and J dropped 5 bases, with 9 bases sitting between them. The CDR3 runs 14 residues. Germline V gene lookup returns CDR1 MRHNA and CDR2 SNTAGT. CDR3 residues: CASSDWPVDNEQFF. CDR3 DNA sequence: TGTGCCAGCAGTGACTGGCCCGTCGACAATGAGCAGTTCTTC.

This clonotype was observed a handful of times. The rearrangement links TRBV7-9 to TRBJ2-7, with 8 positions matching TRBD2. After removal of 6 bases from V and 3 bases from J, the junction contained 10 bases not matched to a gene. This CDR3 has 15 amino acids. CDR1 is SEHNR, CDR2 FQNEAQ, per germline (reference sequence). CDR3 sequence reads: CASRPLGSGGYEQYF. The CDR3 bases are TGTGCCAGCAGACCACTGGGGAGCGGGGGCTACGAGCAGTACTTC.

This rearrangement joins TRBV6-5 to TRBJ1-6, with unresolved D. CDR1 MNHEY and CDR2 SVGAGI come from the germline V gene. V dropped 1 base and J dropped 4 bases, with 8 bases sitting between them. There are 15 residues in the CDR3. The CDR3 nucleotides are TGTGCCAGCAGTTACTTCAGGCCTTATAATTCACCCCTCCACTTT. Amino acids: CASSYFRPYNSPLHF.

The V call is TRBV13, the J call TRBJ2-7; TRBD1 matches at 12 bases. Germline V gene data show CDR1 as PRHDT and CDR2 as FYEKMQ (reference sequence). Trimming removed 3 bases from V and 6 bases from J; junction bases left unmatched: 6. This CDR3 has 15 residues. CDR3 loop: CASSLLGQGAGEQYF. CDR3 bases: TGTGCCAGCAGCTTGTTGGGACAGGGGGCCGGCGAGCAGTACTTC.

This clonotype was picked up many times. The V and J genes are TRBV20-1 and TRBJ2-7; tentative D call: TRBD1 (6 bases). CDR3 size: 14 residues. Germline CDR1 and CDR2: DFQATT and SNEGSKA (reference sequence). V was trimmed by 3 bases and J by 0 bases, leaving 12 bases between them. The chain's CDR3 is CSARGRRGSYEQYF. CDR3 nucleotides: TGCAGTGCTAGGGGGCGCAGGGGCTCCTACGAGCAGTACTTC.

J is TRBJ1-2 and V is TRBV12-3 or TRBV12-4, with D possibly being TRBD1 (5 bases). V shed 3 bases and J shed 5 bases, with 16 bases lying between them. The CDR3 runs to 15 residues. CDR3 protein: CASSLEGGTLYGYTF. In DNA, the CDR3 is TGTGCCAGCAGTTTGGAGGGCGGGACGTTGTATGGCTACACCTTC.

This chain uses TRBV6-1 with TRBJ2-3; perhaps TRBD1 as D (5 bases). This CDR3 contains 13 residues. Deletions cut 4 bases from V and 4 bases from J, with 9 bases between. Germline CDR1 MNHNS, CDR2 SASEGT. CDR3 coding DNA: TGTGCCAGCAGTGGAATACAGGCAGATACGCAGTATTTT. As protein: CASSGIQADTQYF.

This clonotype appeared a few times. The CDR3 region is CASSFSGGEETQYF. In DNA, the CDR3 is TGTGCCAGCAGTTTTTCCGGCGGTGAAGAGACCCAGTACTTC. The J gene is TRBJ2-5, the V gene TRBV12-3 or TRBV12-4; D unclear. The CDR3 contains 14 residues. V shed 3 bases and J shed 3 bases, with 11 bases lying between them.

There are a few counts of this clonotype. This rearrangement joins TRBV6-5 to TRBJ1-1; D is possibly TRBD1 (5 bases). Germline CDR1 is MNHEY and CDR2 is SVGAGI. The V gene lost 6 bases and the J gene lost 8 bases, with 13 bases spanning the gap. The CDR3 loop spans 12 amino acids. The CDR3 here is CASRLGTAEAFF. The DNA for the CDR3 is TGTGCCAGCAGGCTAGGGACGGCCGAAGCTTTCTTT.

The chain combines TRBV10-3 with TRBJ2-6; D uncertain. Germline loops: CDR1 ENHRY, CDR2 SYGVKD. V lost 1 base, J lost 0 bases, and 7 bases lay in between. The CDR3 runs to 16 residues. CDR3 region: CAISEWVLSGANVLTF. The CDR3 nucleotides read TGTGCCATCAGTGAGTGGGTCCTCTCTGGGGCCAACGTCCTGACTTTC.

This clonotype showed up just a few times. V and J are TRBV10-3 and TRBJ1-1; possibly TRBD1 for D (5 bases). The ends were cut back, 2 bases at V and 3 bases at J, with 16 bases in the middle. This CDR3 has 16 amino acids. The germline CDR1 and CDR2 sequences are ENHRY and SYGVKD. For the CDR3, the DNA is TGTGCCATCAGTGAGATTATGCGTGTGGGGGACACTGAAGCTTTCTTT. This sequence encodes CAISEIMRVGDTEAFF.

This clonotype was picked up one time. The chain links TRBV29-1 to TRBJ1-1; D not resolved. Trimming took off 5 bases at V and 1 base at J, with 5 bases between the two ends. The V gene's germline CDR1 is SQVTM and CDR2 ANQGSEA. This CDR3 contains 11 residues. In DNA, the CDR3 is TGCAGCGTTATCAAGAACACTGAAGCTTTCTTT. Its translation is CSVIKNTEAFF.

This chain connects TRBV11-1 to TRBJ2-7; D gene unclear. Trimming shortened V by 3 bases and J by 3 bases, and 12 bases separated the two germline ends. This CDR3 has 14 residues. CDR1 SGHAT and CDR2 FQDESV come from the germline V gene (reference sequence). The CDR3 DNA sequence: TGTGCCAGCAGCTTGAATCAGGTGGACTACGAGCAGTACTTC. As protein: CASSLNQVDYEQYF. Full variable domain (remainder filled in from reference TRBV11-1 and TRBJ2-7): EAEVAQSPRYKITEKSQAVAFWCDPISGHATLYWYRQILGQGPELLVQFQDESVVDDSQLPKDRFSAERLKGVDSTLKIQPAELGDSAMYLCASSLNQVDYEQYFGPGTRLTVT.

V is TRBV11-1 and J is TRBJ2-1, with 12 positions matching TRBD2. Germline values: CDR1 SGHAT, CDR2 FQDESV (reference sequence). The V gene end was trimmed by 2 bases and the J gene end by 4 bases; junction bases not matched to a gene: 12. The CDR3 has 19 amino acids. The CDR3: CASSLYVPLAGGPYNEQFF. CDR3 bases: TGTGCCAGCAGCTTATACGTCCCCCTAGCGGGGGGGCCGTACAATGAGCAGTTCTTC. Together with reference TRBV11-1 and TRBJ2-1, the CDR3 gives the full variable domain: EAEVAQSPRYKITEKSQAVAFWCDPISGHATLYWYRQILGQGPELLVQFQDESVVDDSQLPKDRFSAERLKGVDSTLKIQPAELGDSAMYLCASSLYVPLAGGPYNEQFFGPGTRLTVL.

The gene calls are TRBV29-1 and TRBJ2-3; D gene ambiguous. Germline V gene data show CDR1 as SQVTM and CDR2 as ANQGSEA. V was cut by 3 bases and J by 2 bases, with 12 bases left in between. The CDR3 contains 14 residues. CDR3 residues: CSVDGSSDTDTQYF. For the CDR3, the DNA is TGCAGCGTTGATGGAAGTTCGGACACAGATACGCAGTATTTT.

The genes are TRBV20-1 and TRBJ2-4; D is unresolved. The germline CDR1 and CDR2 sequences are DFQATT and SNEGSKA (reference sequence). V lost 8 bases and J 0 bases, leaving 2 bases between the germline ends. This CDR3 is 10 amino acids long. CDR3 in amino acids: CSLAKNIQYF. As DNA, the CDR3 is TGCAGTTTAGCCAAAAACATTCAGTACTTC.

V usage is TRBV4-2 and J usage is TRBJ2-2, with D perhaps matching TRBD1 or TRBD2 (5 bases each). The CDR3 has 15 amino acids. Trimming shortened V by 1 base and J by 4 bases, and 10 bases separated the two germline ends. Germline loops: CDR1 LGHNA, CDR2 YNFKEQ. The CDR3 nucleotides read TGTGCCAGCAGCCAAGTGGGGGAAGCCACCGGGGAGCTGTTTTTT. Protein sequence: CASSQVGEATGELFF.